The TCR beta chain under discussion was sequenced for a study of blood T cells in healthy people across ages. This clonotype was observed a few times. The CDR3 extends over 16 amino acids. The J segment lost 7 bases and the V segment lost 6 bases, leaving 11 bases of the junction unmatched. Germline V gene lookup returns CDR1 MNHEY and CDR2 SVGAGI. A second PCR, run for about 6 to 12 cycles, used a sample-barcoded 5' primer plus a J-beta primer mix. Via MiXCR, TCRdb re-called the 5' RACE reads, giving one row per CDR3 protein. The sample consists of about 940,000 distinct CDR3 sequences, about 44% of them appearing once.

Sequenced input: blood. The chain has TRBV6-5 and TRBJ2-1; 11 nucleotides agree with TRBD1. The receptor was derived from a man aged 30 to 39 in good health. The CDR3 region has the DNA TGTGCCAGCAGCCGACCACGGGACAGGGGGTCGAATGAGCAGTTCTTC. Its protein is CASSRPRDRGSNEQFF.